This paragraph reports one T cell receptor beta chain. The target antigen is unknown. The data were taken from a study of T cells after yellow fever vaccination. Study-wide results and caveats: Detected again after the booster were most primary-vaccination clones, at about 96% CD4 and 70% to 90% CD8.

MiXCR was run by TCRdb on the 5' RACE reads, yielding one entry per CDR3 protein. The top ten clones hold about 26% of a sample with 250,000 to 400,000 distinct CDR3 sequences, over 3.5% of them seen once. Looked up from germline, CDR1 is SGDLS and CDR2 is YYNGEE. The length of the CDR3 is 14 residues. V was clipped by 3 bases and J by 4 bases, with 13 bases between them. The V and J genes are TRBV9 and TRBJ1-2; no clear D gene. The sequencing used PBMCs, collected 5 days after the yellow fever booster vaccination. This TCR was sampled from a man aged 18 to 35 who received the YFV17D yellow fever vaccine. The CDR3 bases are TGTGCCAGCAGCGGGAGTAATCGCCTCTATGGCTACACCTTC. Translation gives CASSGSNRLYGYTF.